Detailed here is one T cell receptor (beta chain). As processed by the authors: By means of reference gene primer amplification, nucleated cell counts were estimated. The repertoire was sequenced with immunoSEQ multiplex PCR; TCRdb's copy has only in-frame clones and lacks some. V, J and clone size are those of that table, while D and trimming were read from the DNA. The repertoire holds roughly 280,000 clones, with about 88% as singletons. This entry is derived from a study of blood T cell repertoires in COVID-19. Study overall: Sites in the United States, Italy and Spain provided acute and convalescent COVID-19 samples. Nucleic acid was either cDNA or gDNA, and it came from T cells, B-cell-depleted T cells, or PBMCs.

Sequencing used peripheral blood. This TCR was sampled from a man in his late teens or twenties with active or convalescent COVID-19.

The CDR3 DNA follows: TGCGCCAGCAGCTCGTCTCTTGGGGCGGGAGGGCCCTACGAGCAGTACTTC. This gives the protein CASSSSLGAGGPYEQYF. The chain carries TRBV5-1 and TRBJ2-7; TRBD2 matches at 9 bases. Germline CDR1 SGHRS, CDR2 YFSETQ. Trimming took 3 bases from V and 2 from J; bases not matched to a gene: 12. There are 17 residues in the CDR3.